This T cell receptor (beta chain) was obtained from a study of OX40 agonist ivuxolimab in advanced cancers. V lost 0 bases to trimming and J lost 5 bases, with 14 bases between them. The CDR3 is made up of 15 amino acids. Germline loops: CDR1 SGDLS, CDR2 YYNGEE. The method was immunoSEQ multiplex PCR; TCRdb's version includes in-frame clones alone and lacks a portion of them. The sample has around 80,000 clones; 91% are singletons. The input for sequencing was CD4+ or CD8+ T cells sorted from blood, taken in a trial of the OX40 agonist ivuxolimab. The TCR originated in an adult with an advanced solid tumor such as melanoma, head and neck, liver or kidney cancer. The V gene is TRBV9, the J gene TRBJ1-2; possibly TRBD1 for D (6 bases). For the CDR3, the DNA is TGTGCCAGCAGCGTAGCTACCGGACAGCAGTATGGCTACACCTTC. Protein: CASSVATGQQYGYTF.